Many counts were recorded for the clone carrying this T cell receptor (beta chain). The CDR3 is 14 residues long. Trimming removed 2 bases at V and 9 bases at J, with 11 bases between. TCRdb reanalysed the RACE reads using MiXCR and keeps one entry per CDR3 protein. The repertoire has roughly 75,000 distinct CDR3 sequences, 8.6% of them found once; the top ten carry about 1.8%. Time point denoted: healthy volunteer bleed at 6 weeks. RNA extraction used unfractionated whole blood as the source of total RNA. The sample belongs to a study of human T cells and chemical hapten exposure. This chain links TRBV12-3 or TRBV12-4 with TRBJ1-6, with TRBD1 as a possible D gene (5 bases). Sequencing input: whole blood. This TCR was recovered from a female donor in good health. Some clones in this sample may be carry-over from other donors' samples. DNA for the CDR3: TGTGCCAGCAGTTTAAGGGGTCCGGGTTCACCCCTCCACTTT. Translated: CASSLRGPGSPLHF.